This is a list of T cell receptor beta chains from one sample in a study of T cell responses to AZD1222 COVID-19 vaccine. The assay was immunoSEQ multiplex PCR, and TCRdb's table has in-frame clones only and misses some. This sample has fewer than 180,000 clones, with roughly 92% found just once. Material: peripheral blood, obtained on day 0 of AZD1222 vaccination. The source is an adult in good health. CDR3s include the opening cysteine and the closing phenylalanine or tryptophan. D genes are given only for firm matches. Rows may omit the clone size; those that give it use once, few, many or a size class.

v_call	d_call	clone_size	j_call	cdr3_nt	cdr3_aa
TRBV14	TRBD1	-	TRBJ2-1	TGTGCCAGCAGCCACCGGGACAGGGGGTACAATGAGCAGTTCTTC	CASSHRDRGYNEQFF
TRBV5-5	-	-	TRBJ1-5	TGTGCCAGCAGCTTGTTGACTCCCGTTCTAAATCAGCCCCAGCATTTT	CASSLLTPVLNQPQHF
TRBV19	TRBD1	-	TRBJ1-1	TGTGCCAGTATCCAGGGGGGAGGCACTGAAGCTTTCTTT	CASIQGGGTEAFF
TRBV9	TRBD1	-	TRBJ2-3	TGTGCCAGCAGCCTATCTCCCGGACAGGCTAACACAGATACGCAGTATTTT	CASSLSPGQANTDTQYF
TRBV5-6	-	-	TRBJ1-5	TGTGCCAGCAGCCTAGGGGGAGGATCGCATCAGCCCCAGCATTTT	CASSLGGGSHQPQHF
TRBV3-1/TRBV3-2	-	-	TRBJ2-5	TGTGCCAGCAGCCAAGGGAGGGAGACCCAGTACTTC	CASSQGRETQYF
TRBV5-6	-	-	TRBJ1-1	TGTGCCAGCAGAGGGGCCCCGAACACTGAAGCTTTCTTT	CASRGAPNTEAFF
TRBV7-2	TRBD1	-	TRBJ1-2	TGTGCCAGCAGCTTAGTCTCCGGGACAGGGGGCGGTGGTAACTATGGCTACACCTTC	CASSLVSGTGGGGNYGYTF
TRBV19	-	-	TRBJ2-1	TGTGCCAGTAGTATTCGCACAAGGGGCAGGGGTGAGCAGTTCTTC	CASSIRTRGRGEQFF
TRBV10-3	-	once	TRBJ1-3	TGTGCCATCAGTGCCACCGTCGAGAAGACCATATATTTT	CAISATVEKTIYF
TRBV9	-	-	TRBJ1-4	TGTGCCAGCAGCACTAAACCGGGACGAAGCAATGAAAAACTGTTTTTT	CASSTKPGRSNEKLFF
TRBV4-1	-	-	TRBJ1-2	TGCGCCAGCAGCCAAGGGTCAGGGGACTATGGCTACACCTTC	CASSQGSGDYGYTF
TRBV2	TRBD2	-	TRBJ2-5	TGTGCCAGCAGTCGACTAGCGGGGGTCCTAGAGACCCAGTACTTC	CASSRLAGVLETQYF
TRBV19	-	-	TRBJ1-5	TGTGCCAGTAGTGAGGCGGCTGGCAATCAGCCCCAGCATTTT	CASSEAAGNQPQHF
TRBV28	-	-	TRBJ1-1	TGTGCCAGCAAGGTTCAGGGCGGGGACACTGAAGCTTTCTTT	CASKVQGGDTEAFF
TRBV10-3	TRBD2	-	TRBJ2-1	TGTGCTTCCGGACTAGCGGGAGAGGGTGAGCAGTTCTTC	CASGLAGEGEQFF
TRBV19	-	-	TRBJ1-1	TGTGCCAGTATCCTGAAGGCGCGGGACACTGAAGCTTTCTTT	CASILKARDTEAFF
TRBV7-9	-	-	TRBJ1-2	TGTGCCAGCAGCCCCACAGTGGTGGATGGCTACACCTTC	CASSPTVVDGYTF